Each of the 17 T cell receptor beta chains below was sequenced from the same sample in a study of response to subunit inactivated influenza vaccine (dated by TCRdb to between 2017 and 2018). Libraries were made using RT-PCR. The data were produced on an Illumina HiSeq 2500. The raw public data were reprocessed by TCRdb itself: fastp quality trimming at Q25, MiXCR clonotype calling, in-frame beta chains only. Each entry is one CDR3 protein sequence, shown with its most common DNA and genes. The sample records about 800,000 distinct CDR3 sequences, over 20% of which are singletons. The top ten hold about 10% of the sample. The sample consisted of PBMCs from blood, taken roughly 5 days after vaccination. All receptors come from a man aged 50-60 years who received an inactivated influenza vaccine. Donor details come from another sample of the same person, matched by shared clones.

This clonotype was detected a few times. The chain combines TRBV7-9 with TRBJ2-1, with TRBD1 matching 8 bases. The CDR3 totals 16 residues. CDR1 is SEHNR and CDR2 is FQNEAQ in the germline V gene (reference sequence). The V gene end was trimmed by 4 bases and the J gene end by 6 bases; junction bases not matched to a gene: 11. The CDR3 region is CASSSRGQAVFNEQFF. Here the CDR3 DNA reads TGTGCCAGCAGCTCTCGGGGACAGGCGGTCTTCAATGAGCAGTTCTTC.

The sample holds a few counts of this clonotype. The chain combines TRBV28 with TRBJ1-4, with a possible D match to TRBD1 (6 bases). Per the germline V gene, CDR1 is MDHEN and CDR2 is SYDVKM. Trimming pared 5 bases from V and 8 bases from J, leaving 18 bases between. This CDR3 is built from 15 residues. For the CDR3, the DNA is TGTGCCAGCAGTCTAATTCAGGGGAATATCGAAAAACTGTTTTTT. This sequence encodes CASSLIQGNIEKLFF. Based on the CDR3 plus reference TRBV28 and TRBJ1-4, the full variable domain is DVKVTQSSRYLVKRTGEKVFLECVQDMDHENMFWYRQDPGLGLRLIYFSYDVKMKEKGDIPEGYSVSREKKERFSLILESASTNQTSMYLCASSLIQGNIEKLFFGSGTQLSVL.

The chain links TRBV4-3 to TRBJ2-7, with 14 bases that match TRBD2. V gave up 4 bases and J gave up 6 bases; unmatched junction bases: 5. In germline, CDR1 is LGHNA, CDR2 YSLEER. The CDR3 is made up of 15 amino acids. CDR3 DNA: TGCGCCAGCAGCCCCGGGACTAGCGGGAGTAGCGAGCAGTACTTC. Its translation is CASSPGTSGSSEQYF.

The CDR3 coding sequence is TGCAGTGCTATCGGCGGCGCGGGGGGCACTGAAGCTTTCTTT. This encodes CSAIGGAGGTEAFF. The genes are TRBV20-1 and TRBJ1-1, with D possibly TRBD1 on 5 matching bases. Germline values: CDR1 DFQATT, CDR2 SNEGSKA (reference sequence). V was trimmed by 4 bases and J by 4 bases, leaving 16 bases between them. The CDR3 has 14 amino acids.

Written as DNA, the CDR3 is TGTGCCAGCAGCGGGGGACAGGGTACAGGGGGGTACCAAGAGACCCAGTACTTC. Translated: CASSGGQGTGGYQETQYF. The J gene is TRBJ2-5, the V gene TRBV28; TRBD1 aligns across 9 bases. The CDR3 is 18 amino acids. After removal of 6 bases from V and 0 bases from J, the junction contained 14 bases not matched to a gene. In germline, CDR1 is MDHEN, CDR2 SYDVKM.

The chain employs TRBV7-8 and TRBJ2-3, with D unresolved. There are 18 residues in the CDR3. CDR1 is SGHVS and CDR2 is FQNEAQ in the germline V gene. Trimming removed 2 bases from V and 4 bases from J, with 22 bases in between. The CDR3 sequence is CASSLYPEATPGSDTQYF. The CDR3 DNA sequence: TGTGCCAGCAGCTTATATCCGGAAGCCACCCCCGGATCAGATACGCAGTATTTT.

This clonotype was seen ten or more times. The chain couples TRBV6-2 or TRBV6-3 to TRBJ1-1, with D unclear. Trimming shortened V by 0 bases and J by 3 bases, and 8 bases separated the two germline ends. CDR1 is MNHEY, CDR2 SVGEGT, per germline. The CDR3 covers 14 residues. The CDR3, as DNA: TGTGCCAGCAGTTACTCGGAACTGTACACTGAAGCTTTCTTT. This gives the protein CASSYSELYTEAFF.

This sequence joins TRBV29-1 and TRBJ2-3, with D maybe TRBD2 (6 bases). The CDR3 loop spans 13 amino acids. The germline V and J ends were trimmed by 4 bases and 0 bases, with 8 bases remaining between them. From germline, CDR1 is SQVTM and CDR2 ANQGSEA. The CDR3 sequence is CSVGSGSTDTQYF. Written as DNA, the CDR3 is TGCAGCGTTGGAAGCGGGAGCACAGATACGCAGTATTTT.

J is TRBJ1-5 and V is TRBV4-2, with D possibly being TRBD1 (6 bases). CDR3 length: 15 amino acids. The V and J ends lost 8 bases and 1 base respectively, with 15 bases between them. Germline CDR1 LGHNA, CDR2 YNFKEQ. The CDR3: CASALKTGSNQPQHF. The CDR3 DNA follows: TGTGCCAGCGCGTTAAAAACAGGGAGCAATCAGCCCCAGCATTTT.

This chain uses TRBV7-6 with TRBJ2-2; D uncertain. CDR1 SGHVS and CDR2 FNYEAQ come from the germline V gene. The length of the CDR3 is 18 residues. Deletions cut 1 base from V and 6 bases from J, with 21 bases between. The CDR3, as DNA: TGTGCCAGCAGCTTAGTTGTTAGGCGGAGCGTAAGAGCCGGGGAGCTGTTTTTT. It translates to CASSLVVRRSVRAGELFF.

This clonotype was observed a handful of times. This chain links TRBV20-1 with TRBJ1-1; D not resolved. Looked up from germline, CDR1 is DFQATT and CDR2 is SNEGSKA (reference sequence). CDR3 size: 13 residues. The V end was cut by 3 bases, the J end by 6 bases, with 14 bases between. This CDR3 reads CSASNSGRSEAFF. As DNA, the CDR3 is TGCAGTGCTAGTAATTCGGGCCGCTCTGAAGCTTTCTTT.

This clonotype was observed a handful of times. This chain joins TRBV20-1 and TRBJ2-3; the D gene could be TRBD1 or TRBD2 (5 bases each). There are 16 residues in the CDR3. Trimming removed 5 bases at V and 4 bases at J, with 22 bases between. Germline V lookup: CDR1 DFQATT, CDR2 SNEGSKA (reference sequence). The CDR3 here is CSAPTLRGSSSDTQYF. The CDR3 DNA reads as TGCAGTGCTCCGACCTTGAGGGGTAGTTCTTCAGATACGCAGTATTTT.

This clonotype appeared a few times. The chain recombines TRBV20-1 with TRBJ2-2, with 13 positions matching TRBD2. This CDR3 is built from 15 residues. The germline CDR1 and CDR2 sequences are DFQATT and SNEGSKA (reference sequence). The V gene end was trimmed by 3 bases and the J gene end by 5 bases; junction bases not matched to a gene: 3. CDR3 sequence reads: CSARGGLAGTGELFF. The CDR3 bases are TGCAGTGCTAGGGGGGGACTAGCGGGAACCGGGGAGCTGTTTTTT.

The chain employs TRBV18 and TRBJ2-1; 9 bases map to TRBD1. V lost 3 bases, J lost 4 bases, and 4 bases stayed unmatched. Germline V gene lookup returns CDR1 KGHSH and CDR2 LQKENI. This CDR3 comprises 15 residues. CDR3 sequence (DNA): TGTGCCAGCTCACCTATCGGGACAGGGTACAATGAGCAGTTCTTC. It specifies CASSPIGTGYNEQFF.

This chain connects TRBV5-6 to TRBJ2-2; 8 nucleotides line up with TRBD1. From germline, CDR1 is SGHDT and CDR2 YYEEEE. The CDR3 runs 16 residues. After removal of 2 bases from V and 4 bases from J, the junction contained 7 bases not matched to a gene. The CDR3 is CASSLKWTGLTGELFF. The CDR3 DNA follows: TGTGCCAGCAGCTTAAAGTGGACAGGGCTCACCGGGGAGCTGTTTTTT.

The V gene is TRBV4-2, the J gene TRBJ2-7; 7 bases are shared with TRBD2. The CDR3 is 18 residues long. With V trimmed by 3 bases and J by 1 base, 15 bases remained unmatched. The germline V gene has CDR1 LGHNA and CDR2 YNFKEQ. The CDR3 coding sequence is TGTGCCAGCAGCCAGTCAGGGACTACCGTCTTCGTATCCTACGAGCAGTACTTC. Its translation: CASSQSGTTVFVSYEQYF.

The V call is TRBV12-3 or TRBV12-4, the J call TRBJ1-6; no firm D call. V dropped 1 base and J dropped 0 bases, with 19 bases sitting between them. The CDR3 totals 20 residues. The CDR3 DNA reads TGTGCCAGCAGTTTAGGGCAGGCTCGTATGTCTGGCTCCTATAATTCACCCCTCCACTTT. Protein product: CASSLGQARMSGSYNSPLHF.